This passage covers 19 T cell receptor beta chains from one sample sequenced in a study of blood T cells in healthy people across ages. The authors ran a second PCR of 7 to 11 cycles using a sample-barcoded 5' primer and a J-beta primer mix. In TCRdb, the 5' RACE reads were re-called with MiXCR into one record per CDR3 protein. The table shows roughly 500,000 distinct CDR3 sequences, with about 25% occurring only once. Sequencing was carried out using blood. The source of these receptors is a woman in her 70s in good health.

This clonotype was seen a few times. The CDR3 carries no conserved terminal phenylalanine or tryptophan, so it likely arises from a read error. The chain has TRBV3-1 and TRBJ2-5; unclear D gene. CDR3 size: 13 residues. V was clipped by 4 bases and J by 5 bases, with 11 bases between them. CDR1 and CDR2 (germline): LGHDT, YNNKEL (reference sequence). CDR3 sequence (DNA): TGTGCCAGCAGCCCCGAAGGACGGGAGACCCAGTACCTC. Translated, it gives CASSPEGRETQYL.

The chain combines TRBV18 with TRBJ2-5; perhaps TRBD1 as D (6 bases). Between the trimmed V and J ends, which lost 2 bases and 4 bases, there was a span of 14 bases. This CDR3 region has 15 residues. CDR1 and CDR2 (germline): KGHSH, LQKENI. CDR3 nucleotides: TGTGCCAGCTCACCAGTCAGGGGATTAACAGAGACCCAGTACTTC. Translating it yields CASSPVRGLTETQYF.

The rearrangement joins TRBV6-5 to TRBJ2-4, with TRBD1 matching over 8 bases. The CDR3 covers 14 residues. J was trimmed by 8 bases and V by 4 bases; bases with no gene match: 7. Per the germline V gene, CDR1 is MNHEY and CDR2 is SVGAGI. For the CDR3, the DNA is TGTGCCAGCAGTTCCCCCGGACAGGGTGACATTCAGTACTTC. Protein: CASSSPGQGDIQYF.

V gene TRBV7-9 combines with J gene TRBJ2-4; either TRBD1 or TRBD2 may supply D (6 bases each). The CDR3 has 16 residues. CDR1 and CDR2 (germline): SEHNR, FQNEAQ (reference sequence). V lost 5 bases, J lost 3 bases, and 17 bases lay in between. The CDR3, as DNA: TGTGCCAGCAGCCCGAGGGGGGTCCGGGGCAAAAACATTCAGTACTTC. It codes for CASSPRGVRGKNIQYF.

This chain's CDR3 is CSARLPHRTETQYF. CDR3 coding DNA: TGCAGTGCAAGGCTACCCCACAGAACAGAGACCCAGTACTTC. The V call is TRBV20-1, the J call TRBJ2-5; D not resolved. The V end was cut by 6 bases, the J end by 4 bases, with 18 bases between. Germline V gene sequence: CDR1 DFQATT, CDR2 SNEGSKA (reference sequence). The CDR3 loop spans 14 amino acids.

DNA for the CDR3: TGTGCCAGCAGCTTAGAGGCTAGCCTAGAGACCCAGTACTTC. This sequence encodes CASSLEASLETQYF. The chain is built from TRBV7-2 and TRBJ2-5, with a tentative D call TRBD2 (5 bases). The CDR3 totals 14 residues. The germline V and J ends were trimmed by 1 base and 4 bases, with 10 bases remaining between them. Looked up from germline, CDR1 is SGHTA and CDR2 is FQGNSA. Variable domain in full (rest from reference TRBV7-2 and TRBJ2-5): GAGVSQSPSNKVTEKGKDVELRCDPISGHTALYWYRQSLGQGLEFLIYFQGNSAPDKSGLPSDRFSAERTGGSVSTLTIQRTQQEDSAVYLCASSLEASLETQYFGPGTRLLVL.

The V and J genes are TRBV5-1 and TRBJ2-5; D possibly uses TRBD1 or TRBD2 (5 bases each). The ends were cut back, 4 bases at V and 2 bases at J, with 21 bases in the middle. This CDR3 is 17 amino acids long. Germline V gene sequence: CDR1 SGHRS, CDR2 YFSETQ. CDR3 bases: TGCGCCAGCAGCCCCGGTTGGGGGACCGCGCCTCAAGAGACCCAGTACTTC. Amino acids: CASSPGWGTAPQETQYF.

This sequence joins TRBV4-1 and TRBJ1-2; D is possibly TRBD1 (6 bases). The CDR3 is 15 amino acids. V lost 1 base and J 6 bases, leaving 15 bases between the germline ends. Germline V lookup: CDR1 MGHRA, CDR2 YSYEKL. The CDR3 nucleotides read TGCGCCAGCAGCCAAGTCGGTGGACAGCGTCATGGCTACACCTTC. Translating gives CASSQVGGQRHGYTF.

The chain recombines TRBV20-1 with TRBJ2-5, with 11 positions matching TRBD2. The J call may be mistaken, given a closer DNA end match to TRBJ2-1. The CDR3 runs to 14 residues. CDR1 and CDR2 (germline): DFQATT, SNEGSKA (reference sequence). DNA for the CDR3: TGCAGTGCTAGAGTACTAGCGGGGGTGAATGAGCAGTTCTTC. Amino acids: CSARVLAGVNEQFF.

This clonotype was recorded many times. This rearrangement joins TRBV6-6 to TRBJ2-5; TRBD1 is a possible D gene (5 bases). This CDR3 comprises 12 residues. Trimming stripped 6 bases from V and 3 bases from J, with 8 bases between. In germline, CDR1 is MNHNY, CDR2 SVGAGI (reference sequence). This chain's CDR3 is CASRGPKETQYF. CDR3 sequence (DNA): TGTGCCAGCAGGGGGCCCAAAGAGACCCAGTACTTC.

A few counts support this clonotype. This rearrangement joins TRBV9 to TRBJ2-7, with D hard to call. V shed 4 bases and J shed 4 bases, with 21 bases lying between them. Germline V gene lookup returns CDR1 SGDLS and CDR2 YYNGEE. This CDR3 spans 16 amino acids. Here the CDR3 DNA reads TGTGCCAGCAGCCCAGGCATGGGCCTTAATACTTACGAGCAGTACTTC. Translated, it gives CASSPGMGLNTYEQYF.

This clonotype turned up a few times. V gene TRBV10-3 combines with J gene TRBJ2-2; D gene ambiguous. The CDR3 is made up of 14 amino acids. V was shortened by 5 bases and J by 7 bases, with 14 bases between the two germline ends. Looked up from germline, CDR1 is ENHRY and CDR2 is SYGVKD. The CDR3: CAISMAGSVGELFF. CDR3 nucleotide sequence: TGTGCCATCAGTATGGCAGGATCCGTCGGGGAGCTGTTTTTT.

The CDR3 reads CASSPQRLARPLKETQYF. The CDR3 bases are TGTGCCAGCAGCCCCCAGCGGCTAGCCCGACCACTGAAAGAGACCCAGTACTTC. The chain links TRBV14 to TRBJ2-5, with a weak D call TRBD2 (5 bases). Germline loops: CDR1 SGHDN, CDR2 FVKESK. The CDR3 is 18 amino acids. V gave up 4 bases and J gave up 3 bases, with 24 bases separating them.

The V and J genes are TRBV6-6 and TRBJ1-1; D unclear. The CDR3 is 14 residues long. CDR1 and CDR2 from the germline V gene are MNHNY and SVGAGI (reference sequence). Trimming shortened V by 7 bases and J by 4 bases, and 16 bases separated the two germline ends. The CDR3 DNA follows: TGTGCCAGCATTTATGGCGGCCTGGGCACTGAAGCTTTCTTT. Protein sequence: CASIYGGLGTEAFF.

In this sample, this clonotype turned up many times. The genes are TRBV7-2 and TRBJ2-5; a possible D gene is TRBD2 (5 bases). Trimming took 5 bases from V and 5 from J, leaving 15 bases between them. CDR3 length equals 14 residues. The V gene's germline CDR1 is SGHTA and CDR2 FQGNSA. CDR3 sequence (DNA): TGTGCCAGCAGCCCCCGGCCGGGGTTTGAGACCCAGTACTTC. Its protein is CASSPRPGFETQYF.

The J gene is TRBJ2-5, the V gene TRBV9, with TRBD2 as a possible D gene (5 bases). V lost 0 bases, J lost 2 bases, and 14 bases lay in between. This CDR3 has 16 residues. Germline V gene lookup returns CDR1 SGDLS and CDR2 YYNGEE. The CDR3 sequence is CASSVAPRAPQETQYF. CDR3 bases: TGTGCCAGCAGCGTAGCCCCGCGGGCCCCACAAGAGACCCAGTACTTC.

CDR3 DNA sequence: TGTGCCAGCAGCTTACAGAGGATCGGCTACACCTTC. This sequence encodes CASSLQRIGYTF. This chain connects TRBV7-2 to TRBJ1-2, with D hard to call. Germline V CDR1 and CDR2: SGHTA, FQGNSA. The CDR3 is made up of 12 amino acids. Trimming took 2 bases from V and 8 from J, leaving 9 bases between them.

The V gene is TRBV7-9, the J gene TRBJ2-5, with D tentatively TRBD2 (5 bases). Trimming removed 1 base from V and 5 bases from J, with 11 bases in between. The CDR3 is 14 residues long. Germline CDR1 and CDR2: SEHNR and FQNEAQ (reference sequence). CDR3 loop: CASSLERRGETQYF. CDR3 nucleotide sequence: TGTGCCAGCAGCTTAGAACGGCGAGGGGAGACCCAGTACTTC.

This clonotype appeared a few times. The chain employs TRBV9 and TRBJ2-3, with unresolved D. Trimming shortened V by 0 bases and J by 2 bases, and 7 bases separated the two germline ends. CDR1 and CDR2 (germline): SGDLS, YYNGEE. This CDR3 spans 14 amino acids. CDR3 bases: TGTGCCAGCAGCGTAGACAAGTTCACAGATACGCAGTATTTT. Its protein is CASSVDKFTDTQYF.